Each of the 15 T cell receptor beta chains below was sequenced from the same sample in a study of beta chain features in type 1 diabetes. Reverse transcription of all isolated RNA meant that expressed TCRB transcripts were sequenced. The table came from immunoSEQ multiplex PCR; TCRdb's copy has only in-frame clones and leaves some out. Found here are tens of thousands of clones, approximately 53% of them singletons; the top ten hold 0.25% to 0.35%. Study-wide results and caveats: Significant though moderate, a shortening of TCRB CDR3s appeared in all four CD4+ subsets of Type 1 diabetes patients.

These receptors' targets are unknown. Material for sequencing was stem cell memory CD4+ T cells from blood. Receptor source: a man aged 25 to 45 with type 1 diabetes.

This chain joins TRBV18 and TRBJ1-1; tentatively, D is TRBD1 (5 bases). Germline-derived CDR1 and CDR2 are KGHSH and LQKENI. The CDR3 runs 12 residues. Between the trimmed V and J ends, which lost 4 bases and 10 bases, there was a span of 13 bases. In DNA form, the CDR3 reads TGTGCCAGCTCACTATTTCAGGGTGGAGCTTTCTTT. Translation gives CASSLFQGGAFF. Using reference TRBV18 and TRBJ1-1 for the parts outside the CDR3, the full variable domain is NAGVMQNPRHLVRRRGQEARLRCSPMKGHSHVYWYRQLPEEGLKFMVYLQKENIIDESGMPKERFSAEFPKEGPSILRIQQVVRGDSAAYFCASSLFQGGAFFGQGTRLTVV.

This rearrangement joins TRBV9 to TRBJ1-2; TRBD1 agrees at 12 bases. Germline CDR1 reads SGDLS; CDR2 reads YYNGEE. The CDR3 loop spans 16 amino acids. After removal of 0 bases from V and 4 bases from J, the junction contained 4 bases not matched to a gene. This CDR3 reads CASSVGGTGGLYGYTF. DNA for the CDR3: TGTGCCAGCAGCGTAGGGGGGACAGGGGGCCTCTATGGCTACACCTTC.

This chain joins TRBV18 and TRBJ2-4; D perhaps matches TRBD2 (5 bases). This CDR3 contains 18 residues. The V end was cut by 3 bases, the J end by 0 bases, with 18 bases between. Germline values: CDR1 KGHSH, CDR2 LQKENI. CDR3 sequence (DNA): TGTGCCAGCTCACCTGCGGGCACCCAATTTCTAGCCAAAAACATTCAGTACTTC. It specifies CASSPAGTQFLAKNIQYF.

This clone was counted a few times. In DNA, the CDR3 is TGTGCCAGTAGTATAGGCCCCGGACATTACTACGAGCAGTACTTC. Translated: CASSIGPGHYYEQYF. The chain has TRBV19 and TRBJ2-7; possibly TRBD1 for D (5 bases). The CDR3 is 15 residues long. Germline CDR1 reads LNHDA; CDR2 reads SQIVND (reference sequence). V lost 1 base and J lost 3, with 13 bases in between.

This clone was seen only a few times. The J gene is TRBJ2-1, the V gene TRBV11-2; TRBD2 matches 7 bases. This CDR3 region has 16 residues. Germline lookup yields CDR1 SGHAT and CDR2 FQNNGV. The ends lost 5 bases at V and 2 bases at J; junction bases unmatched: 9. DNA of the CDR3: TGTGCCAGCAGCCCCCGGGGCGGGAGTACCTACAATGAGCAGTTCTTC. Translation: CASSPRGGSTYNEQFF.

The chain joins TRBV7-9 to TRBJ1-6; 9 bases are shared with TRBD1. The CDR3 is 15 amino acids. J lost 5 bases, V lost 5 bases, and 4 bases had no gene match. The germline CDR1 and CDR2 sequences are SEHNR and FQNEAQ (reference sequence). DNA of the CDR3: TGTGCCAGCAGCGCGCGACAGGGGGATAATTCACCCCTCCACTTT. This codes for CASSARQGDNSPLHF.

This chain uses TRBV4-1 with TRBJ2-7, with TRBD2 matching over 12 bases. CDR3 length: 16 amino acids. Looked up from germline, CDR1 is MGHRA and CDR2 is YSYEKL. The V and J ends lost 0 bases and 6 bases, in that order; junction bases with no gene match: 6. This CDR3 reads CASSQDRTSGISEQYF. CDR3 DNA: TGCGCCAGCAGCCAAGATCGGACTAGCGGGATAAGCGAGCAGTACTTC.

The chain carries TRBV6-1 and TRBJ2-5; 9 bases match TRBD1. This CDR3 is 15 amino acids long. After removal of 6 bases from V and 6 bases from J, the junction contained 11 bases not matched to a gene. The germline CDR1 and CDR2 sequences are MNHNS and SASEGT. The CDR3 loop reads CASSLGGDRAKTQYF. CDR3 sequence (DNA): TGTGCCAGCAGCCTTGGAGGGGACAGGGCGAAGACCCAGTACTTC.

DNA of the CDR3: TGTGCCAGCAGCTCACGACTAGCGGGAGCCCTATCGCATGAGCAGTTCTTC. It codes for CASSSRLAGALSHEQFF. The chain employs TRBV9 and TRBJ2-1; 12 bases are shared with TRBD2. This CDR3 spans 17 amino acids. Germline CDR1 is SGDLS and CDR2 is YYNGEE. Trimming took 4 bases from V and 8 from J; bases not matched to a gene: 13. Supplemented by reference TRBV9 and TRBJ2-1, the full variable domain reads DSGVTQTPKHLITATGQRVTLRCSPRSGDLSVYWYQQSLDQGLQFLIQYYNGEERAKGNILERFSAQQFPDLHSELNLSSLELGDSALYFCASSSRLAGALSHEQFFGPGTRLTVL.

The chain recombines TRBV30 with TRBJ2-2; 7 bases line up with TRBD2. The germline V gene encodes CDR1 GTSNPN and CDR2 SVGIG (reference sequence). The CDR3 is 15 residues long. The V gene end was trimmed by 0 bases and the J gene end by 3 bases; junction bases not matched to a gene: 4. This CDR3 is CAWSVVAGDTGELFF. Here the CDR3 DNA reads TGTGCCTGGAGTGTCGTGGCGGGAGACACCGGGGAGCTGTTTTTT.

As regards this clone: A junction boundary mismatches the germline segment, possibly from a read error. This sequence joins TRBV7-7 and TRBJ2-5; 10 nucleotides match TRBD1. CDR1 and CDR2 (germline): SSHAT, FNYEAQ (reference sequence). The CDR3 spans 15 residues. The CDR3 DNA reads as TGTGCTAGCAGCCCAGACAGGGGGCTGGGGGAGACCCAGTACTTC. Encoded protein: CASSPDRGLGETQYF. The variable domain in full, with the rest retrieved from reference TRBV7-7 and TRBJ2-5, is GAGVSQSPRYKVTKRGQDVTLRCDPISSHATLYWYQQALGQGPEFLTYFNYEAQPDKSGLPSDRFSAERPEGSISTLTIQRTEQRDSAMYRCASSPDRGLGETQYFGPGTRLLVL.

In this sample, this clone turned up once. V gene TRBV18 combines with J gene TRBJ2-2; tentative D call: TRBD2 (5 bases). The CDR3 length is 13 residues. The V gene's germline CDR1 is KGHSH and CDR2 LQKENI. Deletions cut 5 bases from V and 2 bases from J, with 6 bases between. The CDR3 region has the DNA TGTGCCAGCTCAGAGGGAAACACCGGGGAGCTGTTTTTT. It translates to CASSEGNTGELFF.

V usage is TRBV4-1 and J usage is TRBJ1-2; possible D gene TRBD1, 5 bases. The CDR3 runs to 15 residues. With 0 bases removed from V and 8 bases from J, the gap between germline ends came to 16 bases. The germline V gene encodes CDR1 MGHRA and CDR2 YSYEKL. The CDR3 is CASSQDGQGMRGYTF. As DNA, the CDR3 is TGCGCCAGCAGCCAAGATGGGCAGGGAATGCGGGGCTACACCTTC.

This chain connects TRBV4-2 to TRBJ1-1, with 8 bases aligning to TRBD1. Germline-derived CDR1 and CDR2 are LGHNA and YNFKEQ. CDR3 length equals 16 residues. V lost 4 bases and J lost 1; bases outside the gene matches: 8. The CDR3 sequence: CASSPQADRENTEAFF. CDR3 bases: TGTGCCAGCAGCCCCCAGGCGGACAGGGAGAACACTGAAGCTTTCTTT.

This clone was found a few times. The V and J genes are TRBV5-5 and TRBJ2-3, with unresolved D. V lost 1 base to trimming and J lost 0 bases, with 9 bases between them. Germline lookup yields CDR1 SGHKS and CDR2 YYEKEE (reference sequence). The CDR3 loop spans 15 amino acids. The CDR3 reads CASSLNSLSTDTQYF. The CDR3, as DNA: TGTGCCAGCAGCTTGAACAGCCTTAGCACAGATACGCAGTATTTT.